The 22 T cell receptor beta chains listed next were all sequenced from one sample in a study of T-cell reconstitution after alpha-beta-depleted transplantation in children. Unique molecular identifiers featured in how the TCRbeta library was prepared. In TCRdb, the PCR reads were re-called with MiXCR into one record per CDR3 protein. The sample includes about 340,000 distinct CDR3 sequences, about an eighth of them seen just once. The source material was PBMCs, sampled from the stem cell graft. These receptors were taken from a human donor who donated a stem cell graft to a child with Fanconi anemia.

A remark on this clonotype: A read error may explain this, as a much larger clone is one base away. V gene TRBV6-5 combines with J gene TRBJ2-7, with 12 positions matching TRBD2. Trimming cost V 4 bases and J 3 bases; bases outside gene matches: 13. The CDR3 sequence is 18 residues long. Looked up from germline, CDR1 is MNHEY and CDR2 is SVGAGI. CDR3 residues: CASSSQAPSGGVFYEQYF. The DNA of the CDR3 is TGTGCCAGCAGTTCCCAAGCCCCTAGCGGGGGGGTATTCTACGAGCAGTACTTC.

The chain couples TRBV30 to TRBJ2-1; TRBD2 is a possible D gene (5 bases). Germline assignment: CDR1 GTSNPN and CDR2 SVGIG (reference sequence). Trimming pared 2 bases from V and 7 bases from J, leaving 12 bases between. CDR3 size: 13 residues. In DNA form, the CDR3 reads TGTGCCTGGAGTCCCGGGAATACAAATGAGCAGTTCTTC. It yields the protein CAWSPGNTNEQFF.

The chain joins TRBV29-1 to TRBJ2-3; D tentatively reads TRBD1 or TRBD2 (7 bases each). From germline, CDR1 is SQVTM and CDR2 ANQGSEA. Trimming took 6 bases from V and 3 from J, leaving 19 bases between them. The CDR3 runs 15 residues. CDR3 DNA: TGCAGCGTAACCTTCAGGGGGGGGGCGACAGATACGCAGTATTTT. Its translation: CSVTFRGGATDTQYF.

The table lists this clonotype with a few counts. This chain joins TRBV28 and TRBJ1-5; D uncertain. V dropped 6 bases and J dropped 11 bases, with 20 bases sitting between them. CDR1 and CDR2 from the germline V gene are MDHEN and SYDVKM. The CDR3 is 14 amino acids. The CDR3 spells CASRPHSPARSQHF. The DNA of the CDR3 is TGTGCCAGCAGACCTCATTCTCCCGCGAGGTCCCAGCATTTT.

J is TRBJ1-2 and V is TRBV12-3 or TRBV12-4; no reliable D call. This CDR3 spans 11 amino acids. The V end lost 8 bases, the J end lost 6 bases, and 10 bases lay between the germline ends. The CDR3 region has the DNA TGTGCCAGCGAGGATAGGGATGGCTACACCTTC. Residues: CASEDRDGYTF.

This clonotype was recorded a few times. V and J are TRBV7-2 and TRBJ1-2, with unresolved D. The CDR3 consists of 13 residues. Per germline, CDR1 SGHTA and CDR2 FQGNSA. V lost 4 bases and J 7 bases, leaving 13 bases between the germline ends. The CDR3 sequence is CASSSWVSGGYTF. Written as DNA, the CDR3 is TGTGCCAGCAGCTCGTGGGTAAGCGGTGGCTACACCTTC.

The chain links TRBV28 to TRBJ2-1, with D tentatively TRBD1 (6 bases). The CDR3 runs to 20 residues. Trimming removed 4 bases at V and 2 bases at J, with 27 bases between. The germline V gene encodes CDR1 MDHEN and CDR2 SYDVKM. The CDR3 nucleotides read TGTGCCAGCAGTTCCCAGGGGCAGGGAAGTGGGGCTTGGCCCTACAATGAGCAGTTCTTC. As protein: CASSSQGQGSGAWPYNEQFF.

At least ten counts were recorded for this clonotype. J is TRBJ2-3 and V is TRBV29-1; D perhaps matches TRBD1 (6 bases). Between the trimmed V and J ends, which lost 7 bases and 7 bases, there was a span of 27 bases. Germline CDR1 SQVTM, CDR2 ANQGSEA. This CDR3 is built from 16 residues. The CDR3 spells CSAQPSDSPNRYTQYF. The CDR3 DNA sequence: TGCAGCGCCCAGCCGTCGGACAGCCCCAATCGATATACGCAGTATTTT.

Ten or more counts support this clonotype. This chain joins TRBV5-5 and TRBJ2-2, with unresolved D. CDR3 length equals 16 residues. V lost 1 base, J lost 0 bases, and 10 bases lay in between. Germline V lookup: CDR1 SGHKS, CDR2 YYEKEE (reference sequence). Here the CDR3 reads CASSLTAGSNTGELFF. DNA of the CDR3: TGTGCCAGCAGCTTGACGGCCGGATCGAACACCGGGGAGCTGTTTTTT.

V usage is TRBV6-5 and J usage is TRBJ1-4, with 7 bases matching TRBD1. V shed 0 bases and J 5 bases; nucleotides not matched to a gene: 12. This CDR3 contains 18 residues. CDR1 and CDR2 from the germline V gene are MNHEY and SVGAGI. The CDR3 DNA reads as TGTGCCAGCAGTTACTCGCAGCCCACGGGACAGTTAAATGAAAAACTGTTTTTT. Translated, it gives CASSYSQPTGQLNEKLFF.

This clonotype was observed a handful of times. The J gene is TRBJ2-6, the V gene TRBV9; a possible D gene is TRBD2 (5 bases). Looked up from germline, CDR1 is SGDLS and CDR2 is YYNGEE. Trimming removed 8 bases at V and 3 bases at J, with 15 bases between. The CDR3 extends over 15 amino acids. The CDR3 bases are TGTGCCAGTGAAGACCGCCGGGGTGGGGCCAACGTCCTGACTTTC. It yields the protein CASEDRRGGANVLTF.

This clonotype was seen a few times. CDR3 protein: CASSQEIRGGAEQFF. The CDR3 nucleotides read TGTGCCAGCAGCCAAGAGATTCGGGGAGGTGCTGAGCAGTTCTTC. The rearrangement joins TRBV7-2 to TRBJ2-1, with D possibly TRBD2 on 6 matching bases. The CDR3 is 15 residues long. Looked up from germline, CDR1 is SGHTA and CDR2 is FQGNSA. With 5 bases removed from V and 9 bases from J, the gap between germline ends came to 20 bases.

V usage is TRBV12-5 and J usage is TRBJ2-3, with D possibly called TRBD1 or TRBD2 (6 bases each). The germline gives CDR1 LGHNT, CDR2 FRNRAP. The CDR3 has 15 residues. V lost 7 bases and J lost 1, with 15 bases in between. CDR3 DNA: TGTGCTAGTGCCCTACAGGGAGGAGGCACAGATACGCAGTATTTT. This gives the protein CASALQGGGTDTQYF.

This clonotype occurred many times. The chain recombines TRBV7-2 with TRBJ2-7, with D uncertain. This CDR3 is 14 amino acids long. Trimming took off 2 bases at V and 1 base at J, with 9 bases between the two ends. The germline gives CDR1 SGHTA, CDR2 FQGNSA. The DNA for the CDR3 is TGTGCCAGCAGCTTAAGGGAAGGTTCCTACGAGCAGTACTTC. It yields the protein CASSLREGSYEQYF.

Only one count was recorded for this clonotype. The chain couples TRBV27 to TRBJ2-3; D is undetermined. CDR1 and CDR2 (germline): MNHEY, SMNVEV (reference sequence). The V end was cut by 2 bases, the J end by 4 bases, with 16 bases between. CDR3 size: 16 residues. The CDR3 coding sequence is TGTGCCAGCAGTTTAGGGCCGGGCGCGCGTCCAGATACGCAGTATTTT. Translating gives CASSLGPGARPDTQYF.

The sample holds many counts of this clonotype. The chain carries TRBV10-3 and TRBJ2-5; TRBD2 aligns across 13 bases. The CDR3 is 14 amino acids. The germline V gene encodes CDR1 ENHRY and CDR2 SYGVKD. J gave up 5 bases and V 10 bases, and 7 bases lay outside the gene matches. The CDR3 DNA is TGTGCCACGAGAGGGACTAGCGGGGAGGAGACCCAGTACTTC. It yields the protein CATRGTSGEETQYF.

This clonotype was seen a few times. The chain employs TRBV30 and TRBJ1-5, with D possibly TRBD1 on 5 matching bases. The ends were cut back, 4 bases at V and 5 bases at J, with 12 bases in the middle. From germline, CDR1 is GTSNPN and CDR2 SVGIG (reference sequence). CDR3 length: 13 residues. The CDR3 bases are TGTGCCTGGAACTTGGGGCTAGATCAGCCCCAGCATTTT. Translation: CAWNLGLDQPQHF.

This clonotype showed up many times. The CDR3 here is CASSRLGAATNEKLFF. CDR3 bases: TGTGCCAGCAGCCGCCTCGGAGCAGCAACTAATGAAAAACTGTTTTTT. The chain employs TRBV2 and TRBJ1-4, with no clear D. The CDR3 spans 16 residues. Germline lookup yields CDR1 SNHLY and CDR2 FYNNEI. The germline V and J ends were trimmed by 6 bases and 0 bases, with 14 bases remaining between them.

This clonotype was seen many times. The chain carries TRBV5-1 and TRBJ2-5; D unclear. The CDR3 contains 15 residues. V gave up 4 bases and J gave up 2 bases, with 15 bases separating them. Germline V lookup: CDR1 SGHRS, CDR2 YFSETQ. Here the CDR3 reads CASSVWYGNQETQYF. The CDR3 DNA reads TGCGCCAGCAGCGTATGGTATGGGAATCAAGAGACCCAGTACTTC.

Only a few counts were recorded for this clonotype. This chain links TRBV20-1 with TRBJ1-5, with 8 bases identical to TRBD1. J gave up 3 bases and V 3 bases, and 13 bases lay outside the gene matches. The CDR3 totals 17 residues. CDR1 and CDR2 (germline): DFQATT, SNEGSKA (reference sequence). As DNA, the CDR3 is TGCAGTGCTAGTGAAACCGGGACAGGTCTGTCCAATCAGCCCCAGCATTTT. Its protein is CSASETGTGLSNQPQHF.

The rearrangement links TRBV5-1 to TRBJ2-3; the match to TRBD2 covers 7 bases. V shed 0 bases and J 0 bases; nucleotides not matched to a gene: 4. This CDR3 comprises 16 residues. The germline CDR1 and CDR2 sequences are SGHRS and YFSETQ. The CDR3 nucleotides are TGCGCCAGCAGCTTGGTTGGGGGGGGGAGCACAGATACGCAGTATTTT. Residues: CASSLVGGGSTDTQYF. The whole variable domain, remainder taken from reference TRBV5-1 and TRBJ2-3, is KAGVTQTPRYLIKTRGQQVTLSCSPISGHRSVSWYQQTPGQGLQFLFEYFSETQRNKGNFPGRFSGRQFSNSRSEMNVSTLELGDSALYLCASSLVGGGSTDTQYFGPGTRLTVL.

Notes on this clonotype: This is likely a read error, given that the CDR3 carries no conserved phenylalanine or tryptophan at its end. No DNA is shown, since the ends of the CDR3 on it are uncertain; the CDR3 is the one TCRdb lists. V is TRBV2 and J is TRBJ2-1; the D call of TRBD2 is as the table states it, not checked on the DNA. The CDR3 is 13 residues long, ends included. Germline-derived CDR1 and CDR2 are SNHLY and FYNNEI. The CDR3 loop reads CASSESSGTRVHI.